What follows are 19 T cell receptor beta chains derived from one specimen sequenced in a study of blood T cell repertoires in COVID-19. Sequencing was performed with immunoSEQ multiplex PCR; in TCRdb, only in-frame clones are kept and a portion is missing. The table records under 250,000 clones, 80% to 85% of them present only once. The source material was peripheral blood. Receptors were obtained from a woman aged 40 to 55 who had recovered from COVID-19.

This clone came up once. CDR3 protein: CASSWEAGGTEAFF. CDR3 bases: TGTGCCAGCTCGTGGGAGGCTGGAGGGACTGAAGCTTTCTTT. V usage is TRBV18 and J usage is TRBJ1-1; D ambiguous. Trimming removed 6 bases from V and 5 bases from J, with 16 bases in between. The germline CDR1 and CDR2 sequences are KGHSH and LQKENI. The CDR3 is made up of 14 amino acids.

This clone has just a few counts. The rearrangement links TRBV4-1 to TRBJ2-7; 8 bases are shared with TRBD1. Germline V gives CDR1 MGHRA, CDR2 YSYEKL. V was clipped by 1 base and J by 5 bases; unmatched bases: 10. The CDR3 totals 16 residues. CDR3 protein: CASSQVGTGGRNEQYF. CDR3 sequence (DNA): TGCGCCAGCAGCCAAGTCGGTACAGGGGGGAGGAACGAGCAGTACTTC.

This chain joins TRBV18 and TRBJ1-6; 8 nucleotides line up with TRBD1. CDR3 length: 13 residues. Germline CDR1 KGHSH, CDR2 LQKENI. The J segment lost 8 bases and the V segment lost 6 bases, leaving 3 bases of the junction unmatched. CDR3 nucleotide sequence: TGTGCCAGCTCGGGACAGGCCGATTCACCCCTCCACTTT. Its translation: CASSGQADSPLHF.

The chain uses TRBV18 and TRBJ1-3; D is undetermined. V lost 0 bases and J lost 0, with 9 bases in between. The CDR3 totals 16 residues. The germline V gene encodes CDR1 KGHSH and CDR2 LQKENI. The CDR3 is CASSPPTRNSGNTIYF. The CDR3 DNA reads as TGTGCCAGCTCACCACCGACGAGGAACTCTGGAAACACCATATATTTT.

The chain uses TRBV5-1 and TRBJ1-5; D gene uncertain. The CDR3 length is 14 residues. Germline CDR1 is SGHRS and CDR2 is YFSETQ. The V end was cut by 4 bases, the J end by 4 bases, with 12 bases between. CDR3 nucleotide sequence: TGCGCCAGCAGCGCTGACTCCTTGAATCAGCCCCAGCATTTT. Translation gives CASSADSLNQPQHF.

The chain combines TRBV4-1 with TRBJ2-2; perhaps TRBD2 as D (5 bases). With 6 bases removed from V and 1 base from J, the gap between germline ends came to 12 bases. Germline loops: CDR1 MGHRA, CDR2 YSYEKL. The CDR3 extends over 15 amino acids. CDR3 protein: CASRTLGGNTGELFF. The CDR3 region has the DNA TGCGCCAGCAGGACACTAGGAGGGAACACCGGGGAGCTGTTTTTT.

The V gene is TRBV24-1, the J gene TRBJ2-3; a possible D gene is TRBD2 (5 bases). The length of the CDR3 is 11 residues. V lost 5 bases and J lost 6, with 5 bases in between. Germline V lookup: CDR1 KGHDR, CDR2 SFDVKD. CDR3 sequence reads: CATSAGDTQYF. The CDR3 nucleotides are TGTGCCACCAGTGCGGGGGATACGCAGTATTTT.

This sequence joins TRBV5-1 and TRBJ1-2; TRBD1 agrees at 7 bases. The V gene's germline CDR1 is SGHRS and CDR2 YFSETQ. Trimming at V came to 5 bases and at J to 10 bases, leaving 14 bases not matched to a gene. This CDR3 is built from 14 residues. The CDR3: CASRTGAPRSPYTF. The CDR3, as DNA: TGCGCCAGCAGAACAGGGGCCCCTCGTTCCCCCTACACCTTC. The complete variable domain, with remaining parts taken from reference TRBV5-1 and TRBJ1-2, reads KAGVTQTPRYLIKTRGQQVTLSCSPISGHRSVSWYQQTPGQGLQFLFEYFSETQRNKGNFPGRFSGRQFSNSRSEMNVSTLELGDSALYLCASRTGAPRSPYTFGSGTRLTVV.

The V gene is TRBV7-6, the J gene TRBJ2-3; 8 nucleotides line up with TRBD2. The J segment lost 3 bases and the V segment lost 5 bases, leaving 7 bases of the junction unmatched. The CDR3 runs 15 residues. Germline CDR1 and CDR2: SGHVS and FNYEAQ. Here the CDR3 DNA reads TGTGCCAGCAGCCCTCCGGGACTAGGAACAGATACGCAGTATTTT. This encodes CASSPPGLGTDTQYF.

The rearrangement uses TRBV6-6 and TRBJ1-6; D is perhaps TRBD1 (5 bases). The CDR3 contains 18 residues. Germline CDR1 and CDR2: MNHNY and SVGAGI (reference sequence). Trimming pared 5 bases from V and 0 bases from J, leaving 17 bases between. The CDR3 DNA reads as TGTGCCAGCAGTCCGTCGATAGGGGTGAGCTCCTATAATTCACCCCTCCACTTT. This translates into CASSPSIGVSSYNSPLHF.

The genes are TRBV29-1 and TRBJ2-3, with TRBD2 matching 8 bases. V trimming: 6 bases; J trimming: 6 bases; junction bases outside the gene matches: 11. The CDR3 sequence is 14 residues long. CDR1 is SQVTM, CDR2 ANQGSEA, per germline. The CDR3 nucleotides are TGCAGCGTGGCCCCACTAGCGGCTCGGGATACGCAGTATTTT. Protein: CSVAPLAARDTQYF.

The CDR3 nucleotides are TGTGCCTGGAGTTTGCGGAGATCTAACTATGGCTACACCTTC. It encodes CAWSLRRSNYGYTF. The rearrangement links TRBV30 to TRBJ1-2; D is uncertain. CDR1 and CDR2 (germline): GTSNPN, SVGIG (reference sequence). The CDR3 totals 14 residues. Trimming pared 2 bases from V and 0 bases from J, leaving 10 bases between. Complete variable domain (other parts from reference TRBV30 and TRBJ1-2): SQTIHQWPATLVQPVGSPLSLECTVEGTSNPNLYWYRQAAGRGLQLLFYSVGIGQISSEVPQNLSASRPQDRQFILSSKKLLLSDSGFYLCAWSLRRSNYGYTFGSGTRLTVV.

This clone was picked up one time. Just one base apart from a much larger clone, this may be a read error. V is TRBV7-6 and J is TRBJ1-1, with 7 bases identical to TRBD1. The CDR3 has 14 residues. V lost 3 bases to trimming and J lost 1 base; unmatched junction nucleotides: 2. Germline V gene data show CDR1 as SGHVS and CDR2 as FNYEAQ. Here the CDR3 reads CASSFGQANTEAFF. CDR3 sequence (DNA): TGTGCCAGCAGCTTCGGACAGGCGAACACTGAAGCTTTCTTT.

The chain employs TRBV10-1 and TRBJ2-2; TRBD1 aligns across 9 bases. The junction had 0 bases not matched to a gene; V was cut back by 6 bases and J by 4 bases. The CDR3 contains 13 residues. CDR1 is WNHNN, CDR2 SYGVQD, per germline (reference sequence). The CDR3 DNA follows: TGCGCCAGCAGACAGGGGGCCACCGGGGAGCTGTTTTTT. Encoded protein: CASRQGATGELFF.

This chain links TRBV6-6 with TRBJ1-1; D is possibly TRBD1 (6 bases). V was shortened by 5 bases and J by 5 bases, with 15 bases between the two germline ends. In germline, CDR1 is MNHNY, CDR2 SVGAGI (reference sequence). The CDR3 extends over 14 amino acids. The CDR3 protein is CASSGGGPMTEAFF. In DNA, the CDR3 is TGTGCCAGCAGTGGGGGGGGCCCGATGACTGAAGCTTTCTTT.

The chain recombines TRBV7-9 with TRBJ2-1; D not resolved. The length of the CDR3 is 15 residues. Germline V gives CDR1 SEHNR, CDR2 FQNEAQ (reference sequence). Trimming took 2 bases from V and 5 from J, leaving 13 bases between them. The CDR3 here is CASSLKNSNNNEQFF. The CDR3 DNA follows: TGTGCCAGCAGCTTAAAAAACAGCAATAACAATGAGCAGTTCTTC.

The rearrangement uses TRBV6-2 or TRBV6-3 and TRBJ2-3; possible D gene TRBD1, 5 bases. From germline, CDR1 is MNHEY and CDR2 SVGEGT. The CDR3 sequence is 14 residues long. V was cut by 2 bases and J by 4 bases, with 10 bases left in between. In DNA form, the CDR3 reads TGTGCCAGCAGTTACCCAATGGGGCCAGATACGCAGTATTTT. Translating it yields CASSYPMGPDTQYF.

The V call is TRBV2, the J call TRBJ1-1; a weak D match, TRBD1 (5 bases). This CDR3 contains 12 residues. Looked up from germline, CDR1 is SNHLY and CDR2 is FYNNEI. The germline V and J ends were trimmed by 6 bases and 1 base, with 6 bases remaining between them. The CDR3 region has the DNA TGTGCCAGCAGGGGGGGGAACACTGAAGCTTTCTTT. Its translation: CASRGGNTEAFF.

This chain joins TRBV9 and TRBJ1-6; 8 nucleotides line up with TRBD1. The CDR3 is 16 amino acids. Germline V gene lookup returns CDR1 SGDLS and CDR2 YYNGEE. V shed 3 bases and J 1 base; nucleotides not matched to a gene: 3. The CDR3 DNA sequence: TGTGCCAGCAGCGCGGACAGGGTTTCCTATAATTCACCCCTCCACTTT. Its translation is CASSADRVSYNSPLHF.